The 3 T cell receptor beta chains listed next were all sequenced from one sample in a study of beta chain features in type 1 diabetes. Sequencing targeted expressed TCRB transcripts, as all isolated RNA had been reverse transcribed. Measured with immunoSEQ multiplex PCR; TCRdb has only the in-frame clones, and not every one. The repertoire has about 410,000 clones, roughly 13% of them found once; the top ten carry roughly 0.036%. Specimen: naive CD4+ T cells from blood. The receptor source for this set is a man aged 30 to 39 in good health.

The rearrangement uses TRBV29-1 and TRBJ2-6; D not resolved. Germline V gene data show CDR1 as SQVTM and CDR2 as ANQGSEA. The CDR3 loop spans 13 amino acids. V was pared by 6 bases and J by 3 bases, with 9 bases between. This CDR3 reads CSVARVGANVLTF. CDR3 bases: TGCAGCGTCGCCCGGGTTGGGGCCAACGTCCTGACTTTC.

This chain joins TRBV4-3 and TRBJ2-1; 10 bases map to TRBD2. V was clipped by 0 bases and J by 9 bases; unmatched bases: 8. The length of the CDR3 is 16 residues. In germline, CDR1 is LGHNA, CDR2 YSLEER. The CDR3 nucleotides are TGCGCCAGCAGCCAAGATGTCGCTAGCGGGAGAGGTGAGCAGTTCTTC. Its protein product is CASSQDVASGRGEQFF.

CDR3 in amino acids: CASRAVGADTQYF. CDR3 in DNA: TGTGCCAGCAGAGCGGTAGGCGCAGATACGCAGTATTTT. V usage is TRBV6-5 and J usage is TRBJ2-3, with D possibly TRBD2 on 5 matching bases. CDR1 is MNHEY, CDR2 SVGAGI, per germline. With 6 bases removed from V and 4 bases from J, the gap between germline ends came to 11 bases. The CDR3 extends over 13 amino acids.